Presented here are 30 T cell receptor beta chains from one specimen sequenced in a study of breast tumors, draining lymph nodes, adjacent tissues (dated by TCRdb to the mid-2010s). The axillary draining lymph nodes of breast cancer patients were the source of the lymph node samples. Libraries were built with multiplex PCR. The sequencer was an Illumina HiSeq 2000. Starting from the raw public reads, TCRdb applied fastp trimming at Q25, assembled clones with MiXCR and retained in-frame beta chains. Here each entry gathers all rows of one CDR3 protein and keeps the most common genes and DNA. In this sample the table shows around 150,000 distinct CDR3 sequences, around 22% of which occur a single time. Roughly 2.7% of the sample goes to the ten largest clones. Sequencing was carried out using axillary lymph node tissue. Every receptor here comes from a female donor with breast cancer. Some clones in this sample may be carry-over from other donors' samples.

This clonotype was observed many times. V usage is TRBV20-1 and J usage is TRBJ1-5; no clear D. The germline V and J ends were trimmed by 3 bases and 9 bases, with 12 bases remaining between them. Germline V CDR1 and CDR2: DFQATT, SNEGSKA (reference sequence). CDR3 size: 12 residues. Here the CDR3 DNA reads TGCAGTGCTAGTACCGATCGGGCGCCCCAGCATTTT. Translating gives CSASTDRAPQHF.

With regard to this clonotype: This may be a read error: a much more frequent sequence differs by one nucleotide. The rearrangement uses TRBV20-1 and TRBJ2-5; TRBD1 matches at 7 bases. The length of the CDR3 is 13 residues. Germline trimming cut 8 bases from V and 2 bases from J; bases unmatched to any gene: 8. Germline CDR1 is DFQATT and CDR2 is SNEGSKA (reference sequence). The CDR3 DNA reads TGCAGTACTGACGGGACAGAACAAGAGACCCAGTACTTC. Translation gives CSTDGTEQETQYF.

The sample holds many counts of this clonotype. The chain joins TRBV30 to TRBJ2-1; 9 positions match TRBD2. The length of the CDR3 is 14 residues. Trimming at V came to 0 bases and at J to 6 bases, leaving 3 bases not matched to a gene. The V gene's germline CDR1 is GTSNPN and CDR2 SVGIG (reference sequence). The CDR3 region has the DNA TGTGCCTGGAGTGTGCGGGAGGGGTCCAATGAGCAGTTCTTC. Translated: CAWSVREGSNEQFF.

Comment on this clonotype: A much larger clone sits a single nucleotide away, making a read error possible. This chain uses TRBV11-3 with TRBJ2-1; D remains ambiguous. Trimming took 1 base from V and 6 from J, leaving 10 bases between them. Germline V lookup: CDR1 SGHNT, CDR2 YENEEA. CDR3 length equals 14 residues. Here the CDR3 reads CASSLGRLGNEQFF. CDR3 in DNA: TGTGCCAGCAGCTTAGGCCGGCTTGGCAATGAGCAGTTCTTC.

This clonotype was observed many times. The CDR3 reads CASSQDQRASYEQYF. The CDR3 DNA is TGTGCCAGCAGCCAAGATCAGAGGGCTAGCTACGAGCAGTACTTC. V and J are TRBV4-2 and TRBJ2-7; weak D call: TRBD2 (5 bases). The germline V gene encodes CDR1 LGHNA and CDR2 YNFKEQ. The CDR3 length is 15 residues. V was cut by 0 bases and J by 3 bases, with 12 bases left in between.

This clonotype occurred many times. The chain joins TRBV10-3 to TRBJ2-2; 7 nucleotides align to TRBD2. The germline CDR1 and CDR2 sequences are ENHRY and SYGVKD. The length of the CDR3 is 18 residues. V dropped 0 bases and J dropped 2; count of bases not matched to a gene: 9. The CDR3 coding sequence is TGTGCCATCAGTGAGTCTCCGGAGGGAGGGAAAAACACCGGGGAGCTGTTTTTT. This translates into CAISESPEGGKNTGELFF.

This clonotype was recorded at least ten times. The V and J genes are TRBV6-2 or TRBV6-3 and TRBJ2-5; 11 bases agree with TRBD2. Trimming cost V 6 bases and J 5 bases; bases outside gene matches: 5. The length of the CDR3 is 14 residues. The V gene's germline CDR1 is MNHEY and CDR2 SVGEGT. The CDR3: CASRVSGRGETQYF. DNA of the CDR3: TGTGCCAGCAGAGTTAGCGGGAGGGGGGAGACCCAGTACTTC.

This clonotype was counted ten times or more. The V and J genes are TRBV20-1 and TRBJ1-3, with a tentative D call TRBD1 (5 bases). Germline-derived CDR1 and CDR2 are DFQATT and SNEGSKA (reference sequence). The length of the CDR3 is 14 residues. V was pared by 3 bases and J by 0 bases, with 9 bases between. The CDR3 nucleotides read TGCAGTGCTAGTGGGCAGGGCTCTGGAAACACCATATATTTT. It encodes CSASGQGSGNTIYF.

The gene calls are TRBV12-3 or TRBV12-4 and TRBJ2-2; 7 bases map to TRBD2. The CDR3 is 19 amino acids. Trimming took 6 bases from V and 3 from J; bases not matched to a gene: 19. Here the CDR3 reads CASSRAGTGGSVYTGELFF. DNA of the CDR3: TGTGCCAGCAGCCGAGCCGGGACTGGCGGGAGTGTGTACACCGGGGAGCTGTTTTTT.

This clonotype was detected ten times or more. The rearrangement uses TRBV3-1 and TRBJ2-5; 8 bases align to TRBD1. Germline V lookup: CDR1 LGHDT, CDR2 YNNKEL (reference sequence). This CDR3 spans 12 amino acids. The trim removed 4 bases at V and 10 bases at J, leaving 5 bases unmatched. The CDR3 loop is CASSLSGGDQYF. The CDR3 bases are TGTGCCAGCAGCCTTTCAGGGGGCGACCAGTACTTC.

This clonotype occurred many times. The CDR3 DNA reads as TGTGCCAGCAGCTTAGCAATGGCCGGGGAGCTGTTTTTT. Its protein product is CASSLAMAGELFF. The genes are TRBV7-2 and TRBJ2-2; no reliable D call. The V gene's germline CDR1 is SGHTA and CDR2 FQGNSA. V was trimmed by 0 bases and J by 6 bases, leaving 5 bases between them. The CDR3 spans 13 residues.

The sample holds many counts of this clonotype. The J gene is TRBJ2-1, the V gene TRBV5-1; D uncertain. The ends were cut back, 2 bases at V and 4 bases at J, with 7 bases in the middle. Germline assignment: CDR1 SGHRS and CDR2 YFSETQ. CDR3 length equals 13 residues. CDR3 protein: CASSFSGYNEQFF. The CDR3 DNA is TGCGCCAGCAGCTTTTCCGGTTACAATGAGCAGTTCTTC. Together with reference TRBV5-1 and TRBJ2-1, the CDR3 gives the full variable domain: KAGVTQTPRYLIKTRGQQVTLSCSPISGHRSVSWYQQTPGQGLQFLFEYFSETQRNKGNFPGRFSGRQFSNSRSEMNVSTLELGDSALYLCASSFSGYNEQFFGPGTRLTVL.

V is TRBV27 and J is TRBJ2-5, with 9 bases fitting TRBD2. V dropped 2 bases and J dropped 4; count of bases not matched to a gene: 5. The V gene's germline CDR1 is MNHEY and CDR2 SMNVEV (reference sequence). There are 15 residues in the CDR3. The CDR3 loop reads CASSLRGGGGETQYF. As DNA, the CDR3 is TGTGCCAGCAGTTTACGCGGGGGGGGAGGAGAGACCCAGTACTTC.

This clonotype has a count of ten or more. One base away lies a much larger clone, so this may be a sequencing read error. The chain employs TRBV27 and TRBJ1-6; the match to TRBD1 covers 7 bases. Germline-derived CDR1 and CDR2 are MNHEY and SMNVEV (reference sequence). This CDR3 spans 15 amino acids. CDR3 protein: CASNLYRGRDSPLHF. The CDR3 DNA reads as TGTGCCAGCAATTTATACAGGGGTCGGGACTCACCCCTCCACTTT.

The table lists this clonotype with many counts. J is TRBJ1-3 and V is TRBV5-8; 9 nucleotides align to TRBD1. The junction had 2 bases not matched to a gene; V was cut back by 5 bases and J by 2 bases. Germline lookup yields CDR1 SGHTS and CDR2 YDEGEE. There are 14 residues in the CDR3. Here the CDR3 DNA reads TGTGCCAGCAGACGGACAGGGGCTGGAAACACCATATATTTT. Translating it yields CASRRTGAGNTIYF. The variable domain in full, completed from reference TRBV5-8 and TRBJ1-3, reads EAGVTQSPTHLIKTRGQQATLRCSPISGHTSVYWYQQALGLGLQFLLWYDEGEERNRGNFPPRFSGRQFPNYSSELNVNALELEDSALYLCASRRTGAGNTIYFGEGSWLTVV.

This clonotype came up many times. V usage is TRBV7-2 and J usage is TRBJ2-7, with D perhaps TRBD2 (6 bases). Germline V gives CDR1 SGHTA, CDR2 FQGNSA. The CDR3 length is 14 residues. Trimming pared 5 bases from V and 0 bases from J, leaving 11 bases between. CDR3 nucleotide sequence: TGTGCCAGCAGCGTATCTAGCGTCTCCTACGAGCAGTACTTC. Encoded protein: CASSVSSVSYEQYF. Full variable domain (missing parts from reference TRBV7-2 and TRBJ2-7): GAGVSQSPSNKVTEKGKDVELRCDPISGHTALYWYRQSLGQGLEFLIYFQGNSAPDKSGLPSDRFSAERTGGSVSTLTIQRTQQEDSAVYLCASSVSSVSYEQYFGPGTRLTVT.

This clonotype was seen at least ten times. The chain carries TRBV12-3 or TRBV12-4 and TRBJ2-7, with 7 bases identical to TRBD2. This CDR3 has 15 amino acids. V shed 6 bases and J 3 bases; nucleotides not matched to a gene: 11. CDR3 loop: CASREGILAGYEQYF. As DNA, the CDR3 is TGTGCCAGCAGAGAGGGTATCTTAGCGGGCTACGAGCAGTACTTC.

Of note for this clonotype: An end of the junction does not agree with germline; a read error may underlie this. This sequence joins TRBV2 and TRBJ2-2; TRBD2 agrees at 9 bases. Germline V lookup: CDR1 SNHLY, CDR2 FYNNEI. CDR3 length: 14 residues. CDR3 amino acids: CASGLARWTGELSF. For the CDR3, the DNA is TGTGCCAGCGGACTAGCGAGATGGACCGGGGAGCTGTCTTTT.

For this clonotype: A clone one base away is much larger, so this may be a read error. The V call is TRBV6-6, the J call TRBJ1-3; D gene uncertain. The length of the CDR3 is 12 residues. Germline V lookup: CDR1 MNHNY, CDR2 SVGAGI (reference sequence). For the CDR3, the DNA is TGTGCCAGCAAGACCACTGGAAGCACCATATATTTT. The encoded protein is CASKTTGSTIYF.

The V call is TRBV28, the J call TRBJ1-2; 7 bases are a match to TRBD1. Germline V gene sequence: CDR1 MDHEN, CDR2 SYDVKM. The CDR3 length is 15 residues. With V trimmed by 5 bases and J by 4 bases, 10 bases remained unmatched. This CDR3 reads CASSQPTGNGYGYTF. CDR3 in DNA: TGTGCCAGCAGTCAACCGACAGGGAACGGCTATGGCTACACCTTC.

This chain links TRBV7-2 with TRBJ2-5; TRBD2 agrees at 8 bases. There are 15 residues in the CDR3. Germline lookup yields CDR1 SGHTA and CDR2 FQGNSA. Unmatched junction bases numbered 6, after V lost 5 bases and J lost 1 base. The CDR3 here is CASSPAGTSQETQYF. CDR3 in DNA: TGTGCCAGCAGCCCCGCTGGGACTAGCCAAGAGACCCAGTACTTC.

As concerns this clonotype: A much larger clonotype is one base distant, so this may be a read error. This chain joins TRBV14 and TRBJ1-2; no clear D gene. CDR1 and CDR2 (germline): SGHDN, FVKESK. The CDR3 extends over 12 amino acids. CDR3 sequence: CAGSQGNHGYTF. CDR3 DNA: TGTGCCGGCAGCCAAGGGAACCATGGCTACACCTTC.

The sample holds many counts of this clonotype. The chain is built from TRBV7-9 and TRBJ2-7, with 8 bases lining up with TRBD2. CDR3 length: 14 amino acids. Germline lookup yields CDR1 SEHNR and CDR2 FQNEAQ (reference sequence). Trimming took 2 bases from V and 1 from J; bases not matched to a gene: 1. The CDR3 nucleotides read TGTGCCAGCAGCTTAAGCGGGAGTTCCTACGAGCAGTACTTC. Encoded protein: CASSLSGSSYEQYF. Based on the CDR3 plus reference TRBV7-9 and TRBJ2-7, the full variable domain is DTGVSQNPRHKITKRGQNVTFRCDPISEHNRLYWYRQTLGQGPEFLTYFQNEAQLEKSRLLSDRFSAERPKGSFSTLEIQRTEQGDSAMYLCASSLSGSSYEQYFGPGTRLTVT.

In this sample, this clonotype turned up many times. This CDR3 reads CAISADSTSTDTQYF. The CDR3 coding sequence is TGTGCCATCAGTGCTGACAGCACTAGCACAGATACGCAGTATTTT. The rearrangement joins TRBV10-3 to TRBJ2-3, with a weak D call TRBD1 (5 bases). Trimming removed 4 bases from V and 0 bases from J, with 11 bases in between. The germline V gene encodes CDR1 ENHRY and CDR2 SYGVKD. This CDR3 has 15 amino acids.

Ten or more counts support this clonotype. This chain joins TRBV6-1 and TRBJ2-3; D might be TRBD2 (6 bases). Trimming removed 0 bases at V and 2 bases at J, with 18 bases between. CDR3 size: 18 residues. Germline CDR1 reads MNHNS; CDR2 reads SASEGT. CDR3 region: CASSEALRGTAPTDTQYF. The CDR3 DNA is TGTGCCAGCAGTGAAGCGCTTCGGGGGACGGCACCCACAGATACGCAGTATTTT.

At least ten counts were recorded for this clonotype. J is TRBJ2-6 and V is TRBV6-6; D is uncertain. The length of the CDR3 is 12 residues. Germline assignment: CDR1 MNHNY and CDR2 SVGAGI (reference sequence). Trimming removed 4 bases from V and 2 bases from J, with 0 bases in between. The CDR3 spells CASSSGANVLTF. The CDR3, as DNA: TGTGCCAGCAGTTCTGGGGCCAACGTCCTGACTTTC.

This clonotype was seen repeatedly, ten times or more. The chain carries TRBV20-1 and TRBJ1-4, with unresolved D. The germline V gene encodes CDR1 DFQATT and CDR2 SNEGSKA (reference sequence). Trimming pared 5 bases from V and 5 bases from J, leaving 9 bases between. This CDR3 has 12 amino acids. This CDR3 reads CSAVGLNEKLFF. The CDR3 nucleotides are TGCAGTGCTGTGGGCTTAAATGAAAAACTGTTTTTT.

This clonotype was observed many times. V is TRBV30 and J is TRBJ2-1; D may match TRBD1 or TRBD2 (5 bases each). The CDR3 loop spans 14 amino acids. Germline CDR1 reads GTSNPN; CDR2 reads SVGIG (reference sequence). Trimming took off 2 bases at V and 4 bases at J, with 12 bases between the two ends. DNA for the CDR3: TGTGCCTGGAGTAGGGGAGAGGGATACAATGAGCAGTTCTTC. Its protein is CAWSRGEGYNEQFF.

CDR3: CASSPTTRSRGDTQYF. CDR3 in DNA: TGTGCCAGCTCACCGACCACTAGGTCACGGGGAGATACGCAGTATTTT. The chain joins TRBV18 to TRBJ2-3, with a weak D call TRBD2 (5 bases). Trimming pared 3 bases from V and 5 bases from J, leaving 18 bases between. The CDR3 contains 16 residues. Looked up from germline, CDR1 is KGHSH and CDR2 is LQKENI.

The chain is built from TRBV25-1 and TRBJ2-4; TRBD1 is a possible D gene (6 bases). The CDR3 covers 14 residues. CDR1 is MGHDK and CDR2 is SYGVNS in the germline V gene. Trimming shortened V by 6 bases and J by 1 base, and 10 bases separated the two germline ends. CDR3 sequence (DNA): TGTGCCAGCAGCCCGGACAGCGCCAAAAACATTCAGTACTTC. This translates into CASSPDSAKNIQYF.